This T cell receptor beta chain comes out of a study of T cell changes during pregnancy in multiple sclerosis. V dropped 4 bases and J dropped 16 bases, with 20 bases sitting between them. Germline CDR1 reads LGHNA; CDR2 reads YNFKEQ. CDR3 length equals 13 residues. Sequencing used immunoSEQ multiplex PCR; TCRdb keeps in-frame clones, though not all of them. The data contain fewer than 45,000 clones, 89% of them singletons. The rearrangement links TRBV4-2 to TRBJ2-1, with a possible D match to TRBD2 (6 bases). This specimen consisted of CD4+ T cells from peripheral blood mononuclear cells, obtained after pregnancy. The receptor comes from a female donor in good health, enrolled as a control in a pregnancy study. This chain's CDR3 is CASSLSGGAPPFF. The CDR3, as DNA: TGTGCCAGCAGCCTGAGCGGCGGGGCCCCCCCCTTCTTC.